This T cell receptor beta chain was observed in a study of blood T cell repertoires in COVID-19. Study at large: COVID-19 samples collected from the United States, Italy and Spain covered acute and convalescent phases. PBMCs, B-cell-depleted T cells, or T cells provided the cDNA or gDNA that made up the material.

In the original analysis: Amplification with reference gene primers provided the estimates of nucleated cell counts. The protocol was immunoSEQ multiplex PCR, while the TCRdb copy is restricted to in-frame clones and leaves out a portion. V, J and clone size derive from that table, while D and trimming were established from the DNA sequence. The data hold 250,000 to 300,000 clones, with around four fifths observed a single time. This clone was recorded only once. The J segment lost 0 bases and the V segment lost 5 bases, leaving 6 bases of the junction unmatched. The CDR3 runs 16 residues. Germline-derived CDR1 and CDR2 are SGHTA and FQGTGA.

This receptor was identified in an elderly man with acute or convalescent COVID-19. Source material: peripheral blood. This rearrangement joins TRBV7-3 to TRBJ2-1; 8 bases match TRBD2. The CDR3 region is CASSPRTSPSYNEQFF. The CDR3 DNA follows: TGTGCCAGCAGCCCCCGGACTAGCCCCTCCTACAATGAGCAGTTCTTC.